The entry that follows covers one T cell receptor beta chain sequence. Its antigen is unidentified. The source of the sample is a study of cytomegalovirus exposure and HLA in healthy donors. Study context: The Caucasian-associated ancestry cluster held 80% to 90% of under 450 genotyped donors.

Germline lookup yields CDR1 LNHDA and CDR2 SQIVND (reference sequence). V dropped 10 bases and J dropped 5; count of bases not matched to a gene: 8. CDR3 length: 14 residues. Regarding the study as a whole: Associated with HLA alleles at 0.05 false discovery rate in a later analysis were about 17,000 TCR beta sequences. Relative to the approximately 700-donor mean, N-insertions were reportedly fewer in an Asian-associated ancestry cluster in a later analysis.

The study ran its PCR with 60 Vbeta and 13 Jbeta primers. Study processing details: Later work found tens of millions of unique TCR beta chains, with approximately 12 million shared. Clones were sequenced by immunoSEQ multiplex PCR, and TCRdb holds only the in-frame ones, with some missing. That table is the source of V, J and clone size, and D and trimming were worked out from the DNA. The sample has approximately 220,000 clones, about three quarters seen once. This TCR was recovered from a man younger than 30 in good health and CMV-seronegative. What was sequenced was PBMCs. V and J are TRBV19 and TRBJ2-2; TRBD1 matches 9 bases. The CDR3 DNA follows: TGTGCCATCGGGACAGGGTTGAGGACCGGGGAGCTGTTTTTT. Residues: CAIGTGLRTGELFF.